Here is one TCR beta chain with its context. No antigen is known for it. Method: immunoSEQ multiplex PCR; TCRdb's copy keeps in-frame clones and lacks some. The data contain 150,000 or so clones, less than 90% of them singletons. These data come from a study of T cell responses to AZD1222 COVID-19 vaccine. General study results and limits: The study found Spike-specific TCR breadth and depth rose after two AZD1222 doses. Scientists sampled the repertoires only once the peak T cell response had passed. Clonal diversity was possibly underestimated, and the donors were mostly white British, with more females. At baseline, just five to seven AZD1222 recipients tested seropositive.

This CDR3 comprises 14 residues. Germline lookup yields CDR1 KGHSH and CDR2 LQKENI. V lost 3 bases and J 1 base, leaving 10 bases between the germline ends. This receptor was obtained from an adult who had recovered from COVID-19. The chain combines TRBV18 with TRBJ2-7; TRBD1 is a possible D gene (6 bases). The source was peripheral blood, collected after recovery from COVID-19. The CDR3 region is CASSPGDISYEQYF. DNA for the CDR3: TGTGCCAGCTCACCTGGGGACATATCCTACGAGCAGTACTTC.